This is a list of T cell receptor beta chains from one sample in a study of blood T cell repertoires in COVID-19. TCRdb's copy holds only in-frame clones and misses some; the assay was immunoSEQ multiplex PCR. Seen here are some 400,000 clones, around 87% observed once, and the top ten hold approximately 1.2%. Sequenced: PBMCs or T cells enriched from blood (not recorded which). The receptors were gathered from a man under 40 who had recovered from COVID-19. Each CDR3 is given with its conserved first and last residue. D genes are given only for firm matches. A row's size may be missing; if present it is once, few, many or a size class.

d_call	j_call	clone_size	v_call	cdr3_aa	cdr3_nt
.	TRBJ2-7	.	TRBV7-9	CASSLAGAVPYEQYF	TGTGCCAGCAGCTTAGCAGGGGCGGTCCCCTACGAGCAGTACTTC
TRBD1	TRBJ1-2	.	TRBV7-2	CASSLVEGGDGYTF	TGTGCCAGCAGCTTAGTCGAAGGGGGCGATGGCTACACCTTC
TRBD1	TRBJ2-5	once	TRBV24-1	CATSDPGQGSETQYF	TGTGCCACCAGTGACCCGGGACAGGGATCGGAGACCCAGTACTTC
.	TRBJ2-1	.	TRBV13	CASSSSRGRQFYNEQFF	TGTGCCAGCAGCTCCTCACGGGGTCGCCAGTTCTACAATGAGCAGTTCTTC
TRBD1	TRBJ1-1	.	TRBV11-2	CASSSYEGAREAFF	TGTGCCAGCAGCTCCTACGAGGGGGCCCGGGAAGCTTTCTTT
.	TRBJ1-5	.	TRBV19	CASSMRGNSNQPQHF	TGTGCCAGTAGTATGAGGGGGAATAGCAATCAGCCCCAGCATTTT
.	TRBJ1-5	.	TRBV19	CASEQGYNQPQHF	TGTGCCAGTGAACAGGGCTACAATCAGCCCCAGCATTTT
.	TRBJ1-2	.	TRBV19	CASSIGSRYGYTF	TGTGCCAGTAGTATTGGCAGTCGATATGGCTACACCTTC
TRBD1	TRBJ2-3	.	TRBV5-1	CASSFRDRDPDTQYF	TGCGCCAGCAGCTTCCGGGACAGGGATCCAGATACGCAGTATTTT
.	TRBJ2-2	.	TRBV3-1/TRBV3-2	CASSQGPVNTGELFF	TGTGCCAGCAGCCAAGGTCCAGTGAACACCGGGGAGCTGTTTTTT
.	TRBJ2-3	.	TRBV19	CASSPGQSFTGHF	TGTGCCAGTAGTCCTGGACAGTCCTTCACTGGGCATTTT
.	TRBJ1-5	once	TRBV10-3	CAISEGGESNQPQHF	TGTGCCATCAGTGAGGGGGGGGAGAGCAATCAGCCCCAGCATTTT
TRBD1	TRBJ2-7	once	TRBV27	CASSPRQGFLTYEQYF	TGTGCCAGCAGTCCAAGACAGGGATTCCTTACCTACGAGCAGTACTTC
.	TRBJ2-5	few	TRBV7-9	CASSLGQAIGETQYF	TGTGCCAGCAGCTTAGGACAGGCTATCGGAGAGACCCAGTACTTC
.	TRBJ1-4	.	TRBV9	CASSVGAGNEKLFF	TGTGCCAGCAGCGTAGGGGCGGGGAATGAAAAACTGTTTTTT
TRBD1	TRBJ2-5	once	TRBV5-1	CASSINADRGFGETQYF	TGCGCCAGCTCAATAAACGCGGACAGGGGTTTTGGGGAGACCCAGTACTTC
.	TRBJ1-1	.	TRBV7-8	CASSFIRFQTTGHKNTEAFF	TGTGCCAGCAGCTTTATTCGGTTTCAGACTACGGGACATAAGAACACTGAAGCTTTCTTT
.	TRBJ1-1	.	TRBV5-1	CASSLLRGTEAFF	TGCGCCAGCAGCCTACTTAGGGGCACTGAAGCTTTCTTT
TRBD1	TRBJ1-1	.	TRBV9	CASSAWDRGQRAEAFF	TGTGCCAGCAGCGCATGGGACAGGGGGCAGAGGGCTGAAGCTTTCTTT
TRBD1	TRBJ2-7	.	TRBV6-5	CASSPVPTGLEQYF	TGTGCCAGCAGTCCAGTCCCGACAGGGCTCGAGCAGTACTTC
.	TRBJ1-1	.	TRBV27	CASSWGGGANTEAFF	TGTGCCAGCAGTTGGGGTGGGGGGGCGAACACTGAAGCTTTCTTT
TRBD1	TRBJ2-7	.	TRBV6-5	CASTDRARYEQYF	TGTGCCAGCACCGACAGGGCCCGCTACGAGCAGTACTTC
.	TRBJ1-2	.	TRBV18	CASSLSQGDNYGYTF	TGTGCCAGCTCACTTTCCCAGGGCGATAACTATGGCTACACCTTC
TRBD1	TRBJ1-1	once	TRBV5-4	CASSWDRVSRGDTEAFF	TGTGCCAGCAGCTGGGACAGGGTGAGTAGGGGGGACACTGAAGCTTTCTTT
TRBD1	TRBJ2-3	.	TRBV3-1/TRBV3-2	CASSHVARQGTDTQYF	TGTGCCAGCAGCCATGTGGCTCGACAGGGGACAGATACGCAGTATTTT
.	TRBJ1-2	.	TRBV28	CASSSLARAGHYGYTF	TGTGCCAGCAGTTCTTTAGCCAGGGCGGGGCACTATGGCTACACCTTC
.	TRBJ2-3	.	TRBV19	CASSTHTGITDTQYF	TGTGCCAGTAGTACACATACAGGGATCACAGATACGCAGTATTTT
TRBD1	TRBJ2-7	.	TRBV10-1	CASSEGQGAMTYEQYF	TGCGCCAGCAGTGAGGGACAGGGTGCGATGACCTACGAGCAGTACTTC
TRBD2	TRBJ2-7	.	TRBV6-5	CASSYSLAGGGYEQYF	TGTGCCAGCAGTTACTCTCTTGCGGGGGGCGGGTACGAGCAGTACTTC
TRBD1	TRBJ2-7	many	TRBV5-1	CASRSGTGPYEQYF	TGCGCCAGCAGGTCCGGGACAGGACCCTACGAGCAGTACTTC
TRBD2	TRBJ2-5	.	TRBV5-4	CASSPGLEETQYF	TGTGCCAGCAGCCCTGGACTAGAAGAGACCCAGTACTTC
TRBD1	TRBJ1-1	.	TRBV7-9	CASSLTGTANTEAFF	TGTGCCAGCAGCCTAACCGGGACAGCAAACACTGAAGCTTTCTTT
TRBD2	TRBJ2-3	.	TRBV3-1/TRBV3-2	CASSQPPGTSGRTDTQYF	TGTGCCAGCAGCCAACCCCCGGGTACTAGCGGACGCACAGATACGCAGTATTTT
.	TRBJ1-1	.	TRBV14	CASSQERVGTEAFF	TGTGCCAGCAGCCAAGAGAGGGTAGGCACTGAAGCTTTCTTT
.	TRBJ1-2	.	TRBV28	CASTGNYGYTF	TGTGCCAGCACGGGGAACTATGGCTACACCTTC
TRBD1	TRBJ1-4	.	TRBV12-3/TRBV12-4	CASSYRGQGKLFF	TGTGCCAGCAGTTACAGGGGGCAGGGAAAACTGTTTTTT
.	TRBJ2-4	.	TRBV30	CASNQPPGGNIQYF	TGTGCCTCAAACCAACCCCCCGGGGGAAACATTCAGTACTTC
TRBD1	TRBJ2-3	.	TRBV30	CAWTGGSTDTQYF	TGTGCCTGGACAGGGGGTAGCACAGATACGCAGTATTTT
.	TRBJ1-1	.	TRBV5-1	CASSLGQIYMNTEAFF	TGCGCCAGCAGCTTGGGACAGATCTACATGAACACTGAAGCTTTCTTT
TRBD1	TRBJ1-1	.	TRBV19	CASSRQGSGTEAFF	TGTGCCAGTAGTAGACAGGGATCCGGCACTGAAGCTTTCTTT
.	TRBJ2-5	.	TRBV9	CASSVGAGSAQETQYF	TGTGCCAGCAGCGTAGGGGCGGGGTCAGCCCAAGAGACCCAGTACTTC
TRBD2	TRBJ2-3	.	TRBV7-9	CASSPSGGHTQYF	TGTGCCAGCAGCCCCTCGGGGGGACATACGCAGTATTTT
TRBD2	TRBJ2-3	.	TRBV7-8	CASSLAGGWTDTQYF	TGTGCCAGCAGTCTAGCGGGGGGATGGACAGATACGCAGTATTTT
.	TRBJ1-2	.	TRBV29-1	CSVAGRGSPNLGGYTF	TGCAGCGTTGCAGGGAGGGGATCTCCCAACTTAGGAGGCTACACCTTC
TRBD2	TRBJ2-1	.	TRBV7-9	CASSASGTSGGIEQFF	TGTGCCAGCAGCGCATCCGGGACTAGCGGGGGGATTGAGCAGTTCTTC
TRBD1	TRBJ2-1	few	TRBV12-5	CASGLGQGAYEQFF	TGTGCTAGTGGCTTGGGACAGGGGGCCTATGAGCAGTTCTTC
TRBD1	TRBJ1-6	.	TRBV6-5	CASSLTGGTSPLHF	TGTGCCAGCAGTCTGACAGGGGGCACTTCACCCCTCCACTTT
.	TRBJ2-6	.	TRBV18	CASSPLGLGAASSGANVLTF	TGTGCCAGCTCACCCCTGGGGCTGGGGGCAGCTTCCTCTGGGGCCAACGTCCTGACTTTC
TRBD1	TRBJ2-7	.	TRBV7-2	CASSPDRENEQYF	TGTGCCAGCAGCCCCGACAGGGAGAACGAGCAGTACTTC
.	TRBJ1-6	.	TRBV6-5	CASSYSLQQGGSPLHF	TGTGCCAGCAGTTACTCACTACAGCAAGGGGGTTCACCCCTCCACTTT
.	TRBJ1-6	once	TRBV5-1	CASSSGLLRNSPLHF	TGCGCCAGCAGCTCAGGGCTGTTGAGGAATTCACCCCTCCACTTT